One and the same sample provided the 23 T cell receptor beta chains below, sequenced in a study of identical twins. Using its own MiXCR run on the 5' RACE reads, TCRdb lists one record per CDR3 protein. Of some 730,000 distinct CDR3 sequences listed, about 20% are singletons. The same sample was also used in a study of T cells expressing NK-cell markers.

The sequencing sample was made of PBMCs. These receptors were obtained from a woman aged 18-29 years in good health.

J is TRBJ2-2 and V is TRBV20-1; D gene unclear. Trimming removed 1 base at V and 2 bases at J, with 11 bases between. The CDR3 covers 15 residues. Germline CDR1 and CDR2: DFQATT and SNEGSKA (reference sequence). The DNA of the CDR3 is TGCAGTGCTAGAGGGGGTCAACGTAACACCGGGGAGCTGTTTTTT. As protein: CSARGGQRNTGELFF.

J is TRBJ2-3 and V is TRBV29-1; 7 bases agree with TRBD1. The CDR3 has 15 residues. CDR1 and CDR2 from the germline V gene are SQVTM and ANQGSEA. Unmatched junction bases numbered 12, after V lost 4 bases and J lost 5 bases. The CDR3 spells CSVGLGQGEIDTQYF. CDR3 bases: TGCAGCGTTGGGTTGGGGCAGGGGGAGATAGATACGCAGTATTTT.

The rearrangement links TRBV13 to TRBJ2-1, with 12 bases aligning to TRBD2. The CDR3 totals 19 residues. Germline CDR1 PRHDT, CDR2 FYEKMQ (reference sequence). J was trimmed by 1 base and V by 5 bases; bases with no gene match: 12. The CDR3 loop reads CASSPRTSGNVGSYNEQFF. The DNA of the CDR3 is TGTGCCAGCAGCCCCAGGACTAGCGGGAACGTTGGTTCCTACAATGAGCAGTTCTTC.

The chain links TRBV2 to TRBJ2-3; 7 bases match TRBD2. V was pared by 8 bases and J by 6 bases, with 14 bases of the junction left unmatched. Germline V CDR1 and CDR2: SNHLY, FYNNEI. There are 15 residues in the CDR3. The CDR3 bases are TGTGCCAGCGGGGGGACTCGCGGGAGTTCGGATACGCAGTATTTT. Translated: CASGGTRGSSDTQYF. The entire variable domain, with the rest obtained from reference TRBV2 and TRBJ2-3, is as follows: EPEVTQTPSHQVTQMGQEVILRCVPISNHLYFYWYRQILGQKVEFLVSFYNNEISEKSEIFDDQFSVERPDGSNFTLKIRSTKLEDSAMYFCASGGTRGSSDTQYFGPGTRLTVL.

The chain joins TRBV15 to TRBJ2-7, with TRBD1 identical over 7 bases. Germline V lookup: CDR1 LNHNV, CDR2 YYDKDF (reference sequence). The CDR3 loop spans 17 amino acids. Unmatched junction bases numbered 16, after V lost 1 base and J lost 7 bases. The CDR3 coding sequence is TGTGCCACCAGCAGAGTGAGCTTTGCGACAGGGAGTGGAGAGCAGTACTTC. It codes for CATSRVSFATGSGEQYF. The entire variable domain, with the rest obtained from reference TRBV15 and TRBJ2-7, is as follows: DAMVIQNPRYQVTQFGKPVTLSCSQTLNHNVMYWYQQKSSQAPKLLFHYYDKDFNNEADTPDNFQSRRPNTSFCFLDIRSPGLGDTAMYLCATSRVSFATGSGEQYFGPGTRLTVT.

This clonotype has more than one count but fewer than ten. The CDR3 is CASTNRVAGRPADTQYF. As DNA, the CDR3 is TGTGCCAGCACCAACCGGGTAGCGGGGCGTCCGGCAGATACGCAGTATTTT. This chain uses TRBV6-2 or TRBV6-3 with TRBJ2-3; 8 bases are a match to TRBD2. Germline values: CDR1 MNHEY, CDR2 SVGEGT. CDR3 length: 17 residues. The junction had 16 bases not matched to a gene; V was cut back by 7 bases and J by 4 bases.

This clonotype was seen many times. V is TRBV5-1 and J is TRBJ2-1; D uncertain. This CDR3 region has 16 residues. Germline values: CDR1 SGHRS, CDR2 YFSETQ. Between the trimmed V and J ends, which lost 1 base and 1 base, there was a span of 12 bases. The CDR3 is CASSLLGQSSYNEQFF. DNA of the CDR3: TGCGCCAGCAGCTTGCTCGGCCAGTCTTCCTACAATGAGCAGTTCTTC.

This clonotype was seen a handful of times. The rearrangement joins TRBV20-1 to TRBJ2-3; D may correspond to TRBD1 or TRBD2 (6 bases each). The V gene lost 4 bases and the J gene lost 4 bases, with 12 bases spanning the gap. CDR1 and CDR2 from the germline V gene are DFQATT and SNEGSKA (reference sequence). This CDR3 comprises 13 residues. The CDR3 DNA reads as TGCAGTGCTATAGGGGGGAAGGCAGATACGCAGTATTTT. Amino acids: CSAIGGKADTQYF.

A few counts support this clonotype. This chain connects TRBV6-5 to TRBJ2-7; D gene ambiguous. With 2 bases removed from V and 4 bases from J, the gap between germline ends came to 18 bases. Germline V lookup: CDR1 MNHEY, CDR2 SVGAGI. CDR3 size: 16 residues. This CDR3 is CASSYDRRRPMYEQYF. The DNA for the CDR3 is TGTGCCAGCAGTTACGATAGGAGACGGCCTATGTACGAGCAGTACTTC.

This clonotype was seen a few times. The rearrangement joins TRBV20-1 to TRBJ2-1; TRBD1 matches at 7 bases. Trimming cost V 6 bases and J 6 bases; bases outside gene matches: 11. The CDR3 is made up of 14 amino acids. Looked up from germline, CDR1 is DFQATT and CDR2 is SNEGSKA (reference sequence). The CDR3 is CSATRDRESNEQFF. The CDR3 nucleotides read TGCAGTGCAACCCGGGACAGAGAGAGCAATGAGCAGTTCTTC.

Comment on this clonotype: No DNA is shown, since the ends of the CDR3 on it are uncertain; the CDR3 is the one TCRdb lists. This rearrangement joins TRBV20-1 to TRBJ1-2; the table's D call of TRBD1 was not tested on the DNA. In germline, CDR1 is DFQATT, CDR2 SNEGSKA (reference sequence). The CDR3 numbers 13 amino acids, ends counted. This CDR3 is CCSGQAPNYGYTF.

The rearrangement uses TRBV7-3 and TRBJ1-1; unclear D gene. CDR3 length: 14 amino acids. Germline loops: CDR1 SGHTA, CDR2 FQGTGA. The V end was cut by 7 bases, the J end by 0 bases, with 12 bases between. CDR3 coding DNA: TGTGCCAGCAAGCCCAGTCAACTGAACACTGAAGCTTTCTTT. Translated, it gives CASKPSQLNTEAFF.

The chain is built from TRBV6-1 and TRBJ2-7; a weak D match, TRBD2 (6 bases). This CDR3 is 14 amino acids long. The V gene lost 6 bases and the J gene lost 4 bases, with 16 bases spanning the gap. The V gene's germline CDR1 is MNHNS and CDR2 SASEGT. The CDR3 DNA reads as TGTGCCAGCAGAAAAGACAAGGGAGGTTACGAGCAGTACTTC. It is translated as CASRKDKGGYEQYF.

This clonotype was seen at least ten times. One end of the junction does not line up with germline, which may come from a read error. The chain joins TRBV20-1 to TRBJ2-7, with a possible D match to TRBD1 (6 bases). CDR3 length: 13 amino acids. Germline loops: CDR1 DFQATT, CDR2 SNEGSKA (reference sequence). The CDR3 region has the DNA TGCAGTGCCAGAGAAGGGGGTTTATACGAGCAGTACTTC. Amino acids: CSAREGGLYEQYF.

The V gene is TRBV6-2 or TRBV6-3, the J gene TRBJ2-2; unclear D gene. This CDR3 has 12 amino acids. Trimming cost V 11 bases and J 6 bases, with 13 bases left between them. Germline-derived CDR1 and CDR2 are MNHEY and SVGEGT. The CDR3 here is CAGRMVAGELFF. In DNA form, the CDR3 reads TGTGCCGGACGTATGGTAGCCGGGGAGCTGTTTTTT.

J is TRBJ1-1 and V is TRBV3-1, with D tentatively TRBD1 (6 bases). CDR3 length: 15 amino acids. Germline-derived CDR1 and CDR2 are LGHDT and YNNKEL (reference sequence). V dropped 1 base and J dropped 5 bases, with 14 bases sitting between them. For the CDR3, the DNA is TGTGCCAGCAGCCAAGGCGGGGGCTTAGGGACTGAAGCTTTCTTT. Translating gives CASSQGGGLGTEAFF.

This clonotype was counted ten times or more. V is TRBV6-1 and J is TRBJ1-6, with 7 bases identical to TRBD1. The CDR3 sequence is 17 residues long. The V gene's germline CDR1 is MNHNS and CDR2 SASEGT. V was pared by 5 bases and J by 6 bases, with 13 bases of the junction left unmatched. The CDR3 sequence is CASSRWGQPASNSPLHF. The DNA for the CDR3 is TGTGCCAGCAGTCGATGGGGACAGCCCGCTTCTAATTCACCCCTCCACTTT.

The V and J genes are TRBV20-1 and TRBJ1-2, with TRBD1 identical over 9 bases. The CDR3 consists of 13 residues. Germline CDR1 DFQATT, CDR2 SNEGSKA (reference sequence). V lost 2 bases, J lost 4 bases, and 2 bases stayed unmatched. The CDR3: CSARTGGIYGYTF. CDR3 sequence (DNA): TGCAGTGCTAGAACAGGGGGCATCTATGGCTACACCTTC.

V is TRBV29-1 and J is TRBJ2-2; D uncertain. CDR1 is SQVTM, CDR2 ANQGSEA, per germline. This CDR3 is built from 14 residues. V gave up 5 bases and J gave up 0 bases, with 10 bases separating them. As DNA, the CDR3 is TGCAGCGTTTTCTTGACAACGAACACCGGGGAGCTGTTTTTT. Translating it yields CSVFLTTNTGELFF.

This clonotype was seen many times. The chain recombines TRBV7-2 with TRBJ2-1, with 8 bases lining up with TRBD2. This CDR3 region has 15 residues. The V segment lost 3 bases and the J segment 8 bases; nucleotides outside the gene matches: 9. The V gene's germline CDR1 is SGHTA and CDR2 FQGNSA. The CDR3 sequence: CASSLVGTSFDEQFF. For the CDR3, the DNA is TGTGCCAGCAGCTTGGTTGGGACTAGTTTCGATGAGCAGTTCTTC.

The chain links TRBV6-2 or TRBV6-3 to TRBJ1-1, with D possibly matching TRBD1 (5 bases). The CDR3 runs 16 residues. The germline gives CDR1 MNHEY, CDR2 SVGEGT. V was clipped by 6 bases and J by 4 bases, with 21 bases between them. The CDR3 nucleotides read TGTGCCAGCAGCCACACGGCGAGGGGACGGATCACTGAAGCTTTCTTT. As protein: CASSHTARGRITEAFF.

This clonotype was seen a few times. V gene TRBV20-1 combines with J gene TRBJ2-1, with 9 bases identical to TRBD2. The CDR3 is made up of 15 amino acids. Trimming removed 1 base from V and 3 bases from J; junction bases left unmatched: 4. Germline CDR1 reads DFQATT; CDR2 reads SNEGSKA (reference sequence). The CDR3 spells CSARVAGDFYNEQFF. The DNA for the CDR3 is TGCAGTGCTAGAGTAGCGGGGGACTTCTACAATGAGCAGTTCTTC.

The V call is TRBV9, the J call TRBJ2-4; the D gene is possibly TRBD2 (5 bases). Germline-derived CDR1 and CDR2 are SGDLS and YYNGEE. CDR3 length: 15 residues. Trimming removed 4 bases at V and 1 base at J, with 12 bases between. The CDR3 DNA sequence: TGTGCCAGCAGCCCGGGGTACGGGGCCAAAAACATTCAGTACTTC. It specifies CASSPGYGAKNIQYF.